The source of this T cell receptor beta chain is a study of blood T cell repertoires in COVID-19. At the level of the study: Whether acute or convalescent, the COVID-19 samples came from the United States, Italy and Spain.

Original analysis: Estimation of nucleated cell counts was performed using reference gene primer amplification. Measured with immunoSEQ multiplex PCR; TCRdb has only the in-frame clones, and not every one. V and J calls and clone size are as listed in that table; D and trimming were resolved from the DNA. This table has about 59,000 clones, approximately 87% appearing once. Trimming shortened V by 0 bases and J by 0 bases, and 8 bases separated the two germline ends. CDR1 and CDR2 from the germline V gene are LGHNA and YSLEER. This CDR3 contains 15 residues. The chain uses TRBV4-3 and TRBJ1-1; tentative D call: TRBD1 (5 bases). The source is a man between 60 and 75 years old with active or convalescent COVID-19. Material: peripheral blood. CDR3 DNA sequence: TGCGCCAGCAGCCAAGAAACAGGCTTGAACACTGAAGCTTTCTTT. It is translated as CASSQETGLNTEAFF.